The rows below give T cell receptor beta chains drawn from one sample of a study of PD-L1 blockade in urothelial cancer. Data came from immunoSEQ multiplex PCR; TCRdb stores just in-frame clones and leaves some out. Of about 63,000 clones listed, around 81% were seen once; the top ten hold more than 5.5%. The sequencing used PBMCs, collected around atezolizumab (anti-PD-L1) treatment. Receptor source: a man between 65 and 79 years old with urothelial cancer. Each CDR3 is given with its conserved first and last residue. Each record gives: J gene, clone size, V gene, D gene, CDR3 protein, CDR3 DNA. D genes are given only for firm matches. Some rows mark clone size as missing; the rest say once, few, many or name a class of expanded clone.

>TRBJ1-2|few|TRBV7-2|-
CASSSDSVANNYGYTF
TGTGCCAGCAGCTCCGACTCAGTAGCGAATAACTATGGCTACACCTTC
>TRBJ2-5|-|TRBV6-5|-
CASSYGAGVVMETQYF
TGTGCCAGCAGTTATGGGGCAGGGGTGGTGATGGAGACCCAGTACTTC
>TRBJ2-5|-|TRBV7-8|-
CASNWGTQETQYF
TGTGCCAGCAACTGGGGGACTCAAGAGACCCAGTACTTC
>TRBJ2-2|-|TRBV4-3|TRBD1
CASSQDIGTGVPGELFF
TGCGCCAGCAGCCAAGATATCGGGACAGGGGTCCCCGGGGAGCTGTTTTTT
>TRBJ1-4|once|TRBV10-3|TRBD1
CAISPGTVGNEKLFF
TGTGCCATCAGTCCGGGGACAGTCGGGAATGAAAAACTGTTTTTT
>TRBJ2-3|-|TRBV11-3|-
CASSLVSSADTQYF
TGTGCCAGCAGCTTAGTTAGCTCGGCAGATACGCAGTATTTT
>TRBJ2-5|once|TRBV25-1|-
CASTSPRQETQYF
TGTGCCAGCACCAGTCCCCGACAAGAGACCCAGTACTTC
>TRBJ2-7|few|TRBV6-1|TRBD1
CASKSDRGVYEQYF
TGTGCCAGCAAGTCGGACAGGGGGGTATACGAGCAGTACTTC
>TRBJ1-1|-|TRBV2|-
CASSETAGSTEAFF
TGTGCCAGCAGTGAAACGGCGGGGAGCACTGAAGCTTTCTTT
>TRBJ1-2|-|TRBV5-1|-
CASRLGGEDGYTF
TGCGCCAGCAGACTGGGAGGGGAGGATGGCTACACCTTC
>TRBJ2-1|-|TRBV11-3|-
CASSSGRTANEQFF
TGTGCCAGCAGCTCAGGAAGGACAGCCAATGAGCAGTTCTTC
>TRBJ2-3|-|TRBV29-1|TRBD2
CSVAPGTSGEADTQYF
TGCAGCGTCGCCCCGGGGACTAGCGGGGAGGCAGATACGCAGTATTTT
>TRBJ1-2|-|TRBV5-1|TRBD1
CASSDRGRRGYTF
TGCGCCAGCAGTGACAGGGGAAGGCGCGGCTACACCTTC
>TRBJ1-1|-|TRBV9|-
CASSAPRANTEAFF
TGTGCCAGCAGCGCCCCGCGGGCGAACACTGAAGCTTTCTTT
>TRBJ2-3|-|TRBV10-3|-
CATRKGILATDTQYF
TGTGCCACCAGGAAGGGGATATTGGCGACAGATACGCAGTATTTT
>TRBJ1-5|-|TRBV6-1|-
CASSFQGMGNQPQHF
TGTGCCAGCAGCTTTCAGGGGATGGGCAATCAGCCCCAGCATTTT
>TRBJ2-1|once|TRBV30|TRBD2
CASTGLAGTYNEQFF
TGTGCCTCGACCGGTCTAGCGGGGACCTACAATGAGCAGTTCTTC
>TRBJ2-5|-|TRBV4-2|TRBD1
CASSRDREETQYF
TGTGCCAGCAGCCGCGACAGGGAAGAGACCCAGTACTTC
>TRBJ1-5|-|TRBV7-2|-
CASSLKSGNQPQHF
TGTGCCAGCAGCTTAAAATCGGGCAATCAGCCCCAGCATTTT
>TRBJ2-5|-|TRBV9|TRBD1
CASSSRDSEETQYF
TGTGCCAGCAGCTCCCGGGACAGTGAAGAGACCCAGTACTTC
>TRBJ2-7|-|TRBV2|-
CASSERGGAGAISYEQYF
TGTGCCAGCAGTGAAAGGGGTGGGGCGGGGGCCATCTCCTACGAGCAGTACTTC
>TRBJ1-6|-|TRBV11-1|-
CASSFQRASPLHF
TGTGCCAGCAGCTTCCAGAGGGCGTCACCCCTCCACTTT
>TRBJ2-7|once|TRBV19|TRBD2
CASSIRAGGAESSYEQYF
TGTGCCAGTAGTATCCGTGCCGGGGGGGCCGAGAGCTCCTACGAGCAGTACTTC
>TRBJ1-1|once|TRBV27|-
CASSLTAMNTEAFF
TGTGCCAGCAGTTTAACAGCTATGAACACTGAAGCTTTCTTT
>TRBJ1-3|-|TRBV5-1|-
CASSSQGSGNTIYF
TGCGCCAGCAGCTCTCAGGGCTCTGGAAACACCATATATTTT
>TRBJ2-3|-|TRBV18|TRBD2
CASSPSGTSGGRSPDTQYF
TGTGCCAGCTCACCATCAGGGACTAGCGGGGGTAGGAGCCCAGATACGCAGTATTTT
>TRBJ2-3|-|TRBV15|TRBD2
CATRSGVAGDTQYF
TGTGCCACCAGATCGGGGGTAGCGGGAGATACGCAGTATTTT
>TRBJ2-1|-|TRBV6-5|TRBD1
CATLGTGYNEQFF
TGTGCCACCCTGGGGACAGGGTACAATGAGCAGTTCTTC
>TRBJ2-6|-|TRBV4-3|-
CASSPTPSGGANVLTF
TGCGCCAGCAGCCCCACGCCCTCGGGAGGGGCCAACGTCCTGACTTTC
>TRBJ1-1|-|TRBV19|-
CASSIVGWAQGTTEAFF
TGTGCCAGTAGTATAGTCGGTTGGGCGCAGGGCACCACTGAAGCTTTCTTT
>TRBJ1-1|-|TRBV6-1|-
CASSPTQGNTEAFF
TGTGCCAGCAGTCCTACACAGGGGAACACTGAAGCTTTCTTT
>TRBJ2-7|once|TRBV7-2|-
CASTQRQYPGQASYEQYF
TGTGCCAGCACCCAGAGACAGTACCCGGGACAAGCTTCCTACGAGCAGTACTTC
>TRBJ1-2|-|TRBV10-3|-
CAISDGDRQGYTF
TGTGCCATCAGTGACGGGGATCGGCAAGGCTACACCTTC
>TRBJ1-2|-|TRBV29-1|-
CSVEVSVGDGYTF
TGCAGCGTTGAAGTCTCCGTCGGGGATGGCTACACCTTC
>TRBJ1-2|-|TRBV5-1|TRBD1
CASSPTTGTDYGYTF
TGCGCCAGCAGTCCTACCACCGGGACAGACTATGGCTACACCTTC
>TRBJ1-4|-|TRBV7-9|-
CASSPAGENEKLFF
TGTGCCAGCAGCCCAGCAGGGGAAAATGAAAAACTGTTTTTT
>TRBJ2-7|-|TRBV20-1|-
CSAWDTYEQYF
TGCAGTGCTTGGGACACCTACGAGCAGTACTTC
>TRBJ1-1|-|TRBV19|TRBD1
CASSIGFTGVNTEAFF
TGTGCCAGTAGTATAGGGTTCACAGGGGTGAACACTGAAGCTTTCTTT
>TRBJ2-1|-|TRBV7-6|TRBD1
CASSPPGQNNEQFF
TGTGCCAGCAGCCCGCCGGGACAGAACAATGAGCAGTTCTTC
>TRBJ2-1|-|TRBV9|-
CASSVAHSNEQFF
TGTGCCAGCAGCGTAGCTCATAGTAATGAGCAGTTCTTC
>TRBJ2-7|-|TRBV27|TRBD2
CASSLQGLAGGPAGQYF
TGTGCCAGCAGCCTTCAAGGACTAGCGGGAGGACCCGCAGGGCAGTACTTC